The 10 T cell receptor beta chains below come from one sample, sequenced in a study of blood T cell repertoires in COVID-19. Using immunoSEQ multiplex PCR, the repertoire was profiled, and TCRdb retains in-frame clones only, with some absent. The table includes roughly 150,000 clones, around 90% detected once. The sample was peripheral blood. The receptors originated from a human donor in a cohort sampled during active COVID-19.

This rearrangement joins TRBV3-1 (or the pseudogene TRBV3-2) to TRBJ1-3; TRBD1 aligns across 7 bases. Trimming took 7 bases from V and 4 from J; bases not matched to a gene: 4. Germline CDR1 LGHDT, CDR2 YNNKEL (reference sequence). The CDR3 spans 13 residues. The CDR3 here is CASKPGGGNTIYF. DNA for the CDR3: TGTGCCAGCAAGCCAGGGGGGGGAAACACCATATATTTT.

The chain links TRBV6-5 to TRBJ1-6, with D possibly being TRBD1 (5 bases). V gave up 2 bases and J gave up 9 bases, with 8 bases separating them. The germline V gene has CDR1 MNHEY and CDR2 SVGAGI. CDR3 length: 13 amino acids. The CDR3 DNA reads TGTGCCAGCAGTTACGAAACAGGTTCACCCCTCCACTTT. This codes for CASSYETGSPLHF.

V is TRBV18 and J is TRBJ2-7, with 8 bases fitting TRBD2. J was trimmed by 6 bases and V by 3 bases; bases with no gene match: 10. This CDR3 comprises 15 residues. Germline assignment: CDR1 KGHSH and CDR2 LQKENI. CDR3 sequence reads: CASSPFRGRLREQYF. In DNA form, the CDR3 reads TGTGCCAGCTCACCCTTCCGCGGGAGGCTACGCGAGCAGTACTTC.

This clone was seen a single time. The rearrangement uses TRBV5-1 and TRBJ2-1; 16 bases align to TRBD2. V lost 4 bases to trimming and J lost 7 bases; unmatched junction nucleotides: 2. CDR1 and CDR2 (germline): SGHRS, YFSETQ. This CDR3 spans 15 amino acids. The CDR3 DNA sequence: TGCGCCAGCAGCAAGGGACTAGCGGGGGGGAATGAGCAGTTCTTC. This sequence encodes CASSKGLAGGNEQFF. The whole variable domain, remainder taken from reference TRBV5-1 and TRBJ2-1, is KAGVTQTPRYLIKTRGQQVTLSCSPISGHRSVSWYQQTPGQGLQFLFEYFSETQRNKGNFPGRFSGRQFSNSRSEMNVSTLELGDSALYLCASSKGLAGGNEQFFGPGTRLTVL.

The rearrangement links TRBV5-1 to TRBJ2-5, with 10 nucleotides matching TRBD1. V shed 4 bases and J 1 base; nucleotides not matched to a gene: 7. Germline CDR1 is SGHRS and CDR2 is YFSETQ. The CDR3 has 16 residues. In DNA form, the CDR3 reads TGCGCCAGCAGCCCCCGGGACAGGGGCCCCCAAGAGACCCAGTACTTC. Its translation is CASSPRDRGPQETQYF.

V is TRBV5-6 and J is TRBJ1-1; tentative D call: TRBD1 (6 bases). Trimming removed 2 bases at V and 5 bases at J, with 16 bases between. The germline gives CDR1 SGHDT, CDR2 YYEEEE. The CDR3 loop spans 15 amino acids. This CDR3 is CASSFLGGLGTEAFF. The CDR3 DNA is TGTGCCAGCAGCTTCCTGGGGGGGCTTGGGACTGAAGCTTTCTTT.

The chain recombines TRBV12-3 or TRBV12-4 with TRBJ1-1; 10 nucleotides match TRBD1. V shed 8 bases, J shed 4 bases, and the junction held 4 bases outside the gene matches. The CDR3 covers 13 residues. In DNA, the CDR3 is TGTGCCAGCCGGAGGACAGGGGGCACTGAAGCTTTCTTT. Translating gives CASRRTGGTEAFF.

The chain links TRBV11-3 to TRBJ2-7; a weak D match, TRBD2 (6 bases). Germline lookup yields CDR1 SGHNT and CDR2 YENEEA. V was trimmed by 2 bases and J by 1 base, leaving 12 bases between them. The CDR3 covers 15 residues. CDR3 DNA sequence: TGTGCCAGCAGCTTAAACGGGGACTGGTCCTACGAGCAGTACTTC. Translation gives CASSLNGDWSYEQYF.

This chain links TRBV9 with TRBJ2-1; 9 nucleotides align to TRBD1. Germline trimming cut 3 bases from V and 4 bases from J; bases unmatched to any gene: 11. This CDR3 has 17 amino acids. Germline values: CDR1 SGDLS, CDR2 YYNGEE. The CDR3 DNA sequence: TGTGCCAGCAGCGGGGACCCTTACAGGGGGCGTTACAATGAGCAGTTCTTC. This sequence encodes CASSGDPYRGRYNEQFF.

This clone was found a few times. V is TRBV15 and J is TRBJ1-1; possibly TRBD1 for D (6 bases). The CDR3 consists of 16 residues. The V and J ends lost 1 base and 4 bases respectively, with 16 bases between them. From germline, CDR1 is LNHNV and CDR2 YYDKDF (reference sequence). CDR3 bases: TGTGCCACCAGCAGAGCAAGGGGCAGGGGAGCCACTGAAGCTTTCTTT. This gives the protein CATSRARGRGATEAFF.